The present T cell receptor (beta chain) was sequenced within a study of cytomegalovirus exposure and HLA in healthy donors. Regarding the study as a whole: CMV antigen specificity of a few CMV-associated chains was confirmed in vitro. Most TCR sequences showed up rarely, but some public TCRs showed up in many donors. Diagnosis of cytomegalovirus status made by the classifier reportedly showed high specificity and sensitivity. Cytomegalovirus-associated status was assigned to around 160 TCR beta chains.

Sequencing used immunoSEQ multiplex PCR; TCRdb keeps in-frame clones, though not all of them. The table shows about 57,000 clones, with around 92% occurring only once. Comments on this clone: No antigen is known for it.

V was clipped by 8 bases and J by 7 bases, with 27 bases between them. Looked up from germline, CDR1 is SGDLS and CDR2 is YYNGEE. The CDR3 has 17 residues. What was sequenced was PBMCs. The J gene is TRBJ2-2, the V gene TRBV9; tentatively, D is TRBD2 (6 bases). The clonotype comes from a woman between 18 and 29 years old in good health and CMV-seronegative. CDR3 sequence: CASGKDVVRRRGGELFF. As DNA, the CDR3 is TGTGCCAGTGGGAAGGATGTTGTCCGGCGGAGGGGCGGGGAGCTGTTTTTT.